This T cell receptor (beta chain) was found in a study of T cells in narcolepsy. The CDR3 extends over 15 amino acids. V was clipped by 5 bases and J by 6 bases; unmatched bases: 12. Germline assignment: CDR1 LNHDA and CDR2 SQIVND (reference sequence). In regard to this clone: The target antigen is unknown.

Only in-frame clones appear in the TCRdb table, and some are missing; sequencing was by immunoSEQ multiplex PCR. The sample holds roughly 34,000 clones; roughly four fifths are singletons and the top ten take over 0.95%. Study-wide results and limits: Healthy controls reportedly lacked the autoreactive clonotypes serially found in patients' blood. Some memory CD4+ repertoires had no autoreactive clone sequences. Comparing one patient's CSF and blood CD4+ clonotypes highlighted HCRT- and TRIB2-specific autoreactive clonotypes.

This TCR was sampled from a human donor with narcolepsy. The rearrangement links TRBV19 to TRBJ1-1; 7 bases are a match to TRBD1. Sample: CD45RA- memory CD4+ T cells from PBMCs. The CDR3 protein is CASSPLQGSTAEAFF. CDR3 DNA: TGTGCCAGTAGTCCCTTACAGGGGAGTACGGCTGAAGCTTTCTTT.